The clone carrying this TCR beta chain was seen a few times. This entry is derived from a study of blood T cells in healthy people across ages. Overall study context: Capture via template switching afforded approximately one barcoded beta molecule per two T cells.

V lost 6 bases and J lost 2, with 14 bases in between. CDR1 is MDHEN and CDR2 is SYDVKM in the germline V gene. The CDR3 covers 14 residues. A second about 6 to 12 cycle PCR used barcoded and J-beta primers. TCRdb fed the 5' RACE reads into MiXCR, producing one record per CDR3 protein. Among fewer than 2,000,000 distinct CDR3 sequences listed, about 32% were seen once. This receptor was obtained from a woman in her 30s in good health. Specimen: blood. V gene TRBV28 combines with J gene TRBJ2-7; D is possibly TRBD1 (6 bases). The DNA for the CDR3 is TGTGCCAGCAGGGACTTCGGACAGCCCTACGAGCAGTACTTC. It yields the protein CASRDFGQPYEQYF.